The next 18 T cell receptor beta chains were all read from a single sample in a study of blood T cells in healthy people across ages. It was with a sample-barcoded 5' primer and a J-beta primer mix that a second PCR of about 7 to 12 cycles was run. TCRdb re-analysed the 5' RACE reads in MiXCR, keeping a single row per CDR3 protein. The table shows some 1,800,000 distinct CDR3 sequences, with about two fifths occurring only once. Sequenced: blood. The receptors were gathered from a human donor in good health.

In the case of this clonotype: One end of the junction is discordant with germline, which a read error may explain. The chain is built from TRBV29-1 and TRBJ1-2, with D hard to call. The CDR3 consists of 11 residues. Germline V CDR1 and CDR2: SQVTM, ANQGSEA. The CDR3 nucleotides are TGCAGCGCTGAAGTTAACTACGGCTACACCTTC. This translates into CSAEVNYGYTF.

This clonotype was counted at least ten times. This chain links TRBV7-2 with TRBJ2-2; 11 nucleotides line up with TRBD2. J lost 2 bases, V lost 4 bases, and 6 bases had no gene match. CDR1 and CDR2 from the germline V gene are SGHTA and FQGNSA. The length of the CDR3 is 17 residues. The CDR3 DNA reads as TGTGCCAGCAGCTCTCTAGCGGGGGGTGGAAACACCGGGGAGCTGTTTTTT. Residues: CASSSLAGGGNTGELFF.

As DNA, the CDR3 is TGCAGTGCTAGACTGGGACTAGCACGAAGCGAGCAGTACTTC. This encodes CSARLGLARSEQYF. The chain uses TRBV20-1 and TRBJ2-4; 9 nucleotides match TRBD2. TRBJ2-7 matches the DNA end more closely, so the J call is doubtful. Germline CDR1 DFQATT, CDR2 SNEGSKA (reference sequence). The CDR3 has 14 amino acids.

The sample holds a few counts of this clonotype. The chain recombines TRBV9 with TRBJ1-2, with a tentative D call TRBD1 (6 bases). Germline V gives CDR1 SGDLS, CDR2 YYNGEE. CDR3 length: 16 amino acids. The V gene lost 3 bases and the J gene lost 6 bases, with 21 bases spanning the gap. CDR3 protein: CASSATGGQFPDGYTF. For the CDR3, the DNA is TGTGCCAGCAGCGCCACGGGGGGGCAATTCCCCGATGGCTACACCTTC.

This clonotype came up a few times. The chain combines TRBV11-3 with TRBJ2-5; D is perhaps TRBD1 (5 bases). V was clipped by 7 bases and J by 2 bases, with 14 bases between them. This CDR3 contains 14 residues. Germline V lookup: CDR1 SGHNT, CDR2 YENEEA. CDR3 sequence (DNA): TGTGCCAGCACCCAGGGAAGGGCTCAAGAGACCCAGTACTTC. Translation: CASTQGRAQETQYF.

The gene calls are TRBV20-1 and TRBJ2-5; TRBD2 agrees at 16 bases. The CDR3 contains 18 residues. Germline V gene data show CDR1 as DFQATT and CDR2 as SNEGSKA (reference sequence). V lost 3 bases and J lost 2; bases outside the gene matches: 9. CDR3: CSASQGLAGGVLQETQYF. The CDR3 DNA follows: TGCAGTGCTAGCCAGGGACTAGCGGGGGGGGTTTTACAAGAGACCCAGTACTTC.

This clonotype turned up a few times. The chain couples TRBV7-2 to TRBJ2-3; no reliable D call. The CDR3 totals 14 residues. V was pared by 0 bases and J by 5 bases, with 9 bases between. Germline V lookup: CDR1 SGHTA, CDR2 FQGNSA. The chain's CDR3 is CASSLAVGLDTQYF. CDR3 DNA: TGTGCCAGCAGCTTAGCGGTAGGATTAGATACGCAGTATTTT.

Note on this clonotype: Mismatch with germline at one junction end may stem from a read error. The chain couples TRBV10-3 to TRBJ2-1, with a weak D call TRBD2 (6 bases). The germline V gene encodes CDR1 ENHRY and CDR2 SYGVKD. The CDR3 sequence is 17 residues long. The CDR3 here is CTISESWGVGSYNEQFF. CDR3 nucleotide sequence: TGTACCATCAGTGAGTCGTGGGGGGTGGGCTCCTACAATGAGCAGTTCTTC.

The V gene is TRBV9, the J gene TRBJ1-2; 9 bases align to TRBD1. The CDR3 extends over 16 amino acids. V gave up 3 bases and J gave up 4 bases; unmatched junction bases: 10. Germline V gives CDR1 SGDLS, CDR2 YYNGEE. DNA for the CDR3: TGTGCCAGCAGCGCCGGACAGGGGCTGAACCTCTATGGCTACACCTTC. Translation: CASSAGQGLNLYGYTF.

The V gene is TRBV12-5, the J gene TRBJ2-1; tentatively, D is TRBD2 (7 bases). Between the trimmed V and J ends, which lost 0 bases and 4 bases, there was a span of 13 bases. This CDR3 contains 16 residues. Looked up from germline, CDR1 is LGHNT and CDR2 is FRNRAP. The CDR3 DNA reads TGTGCTAGTGGTTTGGTAGGGGGGGGACTTTACAATGAGCAGTTCTTC. It encodes CASGLVGGGLYNEQFF. Together with reference TRBV12-5 and TRBJ2-1, the CDR3 gives the full variable domain: DARVTQTPRHKVTEMGQEVTMRCQPILGHNTVFWYRQTMMQGLELLAYFRNRAPLDDSGMPKDRFSAEMPDATLATLKIQPSEPRDSAVYFCASGLVGGGLYNEQFFGPGTRLTVL.

The chain recombines TRBV29-1 with TRBJ1-2, with TRBD1 matching 9 bases. The V and J ends lost 0 bases and 4 bases, in that order; junction bases with no gene match: 3. This CDR3 has 14 amino acids. The germline gives CDR1 SQVTM, CDR2 ANQGSEA. CDR3 bases: TGCAGCGTTGAAGATCAGGACAGGGGCTATGGCTACACCTTC. This translates into CSVEDQDRGYGYTF.

This sequence joins TRBV29-1 and TRBJ2-7, with unresolved D. This CDR3 spans 12 amino acids. Between the trimmed V and J ends, which lost 5 bases and 2 bases, there was a span of 10 bases. Germline CDR1 is SQVTM and CDR2 is ANQGSEA. CDR3 bases: TGCAGCGTTTTGATGGTCACCTACGAGCAGTACTTC. Amino acid sequence: CSVLMVTYEQYF.

V and J are TRBV24-1 and TRBJ2-7; D not resolved. V dropped 9 bases and J dropped 1 base, with 12 bases sitting between them. Germline CDR1 and CDR2: KGHDR and SFDVKD. The CDR3 has 13 residues. The CDR3 reads CATEGSGSYEQYF. CDR3 nucleotide sequence: TGTGCCACCGAAGGGTCTGGGTCCTACGAGCAGTACTTC.

This clonotype was counted a few times. V gene TRBV30 combines with J gene TRBJ1-6; D not certain. Germline V lookup: CDR1 GTSNPN, CDR2 SVGIG (reference sequence). CDR3 size: 12 residues. Trimming shortened V by 1 base and J by 10 bases, and 8 bases separated the two germline ends. The chain's CDR3 is CAWSDLASPLHF. The DNA of the CDR3 is TGTGCCTGGAGTGATTTGGCGTCACCCCTCCACTTT.

This chain joins TRBV11-1 and TRBJ2-1; no definite D call. Between the trimmed V and J ends, which lost 1 base and 3 bases, there was a span of 7 bases. This CDR3 contains 14 residues. Germline V gene lookup returns CDR1 SGHAT and CDR2 FQDESV (reference sequence). Written as DNA, the CDR3 is TGTGCCAGCAGCTTAGTGGTGAGCTACAATGAGCAGTTCTTC. This sequence encodes CASSLVVSYNEQFF.

This chain connects TRBV12-3 or TRBV12-4 to TRBJ1-2; D is perhaps TRBD1 (6 bases). The V end lost 3 bases, the J end lost 5 bases, and 16 bases lay between the germline ends. There are 15 residues in the CDR3. The CDR3 here is CASSLSGGARYGYTF. CDR3 bases: TGTGCCAGCAGTTTGTCGGGGGGCGCGAGGTATGGCTACACCTTC.

A note on this clonotype: At one of its ends the junction is not consistent with the germline gene, which may arise from a read error. This chain connects TRBV5-1 to TRBJ1-6, with 8 bases fitting TRBD1. The CDR3 consists of 14 residues. CDR1 and CDR2 (germline): SGHRS, YFSETQ. CDR3 in amino acids: CAGSPGQASSPLHF. CDR3 sequence (DNA): TGCGCCGGCAGCCCGGGACAGGCGAGTTCACCCCTCCACTTT.

This clonotype was counted only a few times. The chain combines TRBV20-1 with TRBJ2-5, with D maybe TRBD1 (6 bases). Germline V gene sequence: CDR1 DFQATT, CDR2 SNEGSKA (reference sequence). Trimming removed 0 bases at V and 5 bases at J, with 13 bases between. The length of the CDR3 is 14 residues. The CDR3 loop reads CSARDYRELETQYF. CDR3 DNA sequence: TGCAGTGCTAGAGATTACAGGGAGTTGGAGACCCAGTACTTC.